This T cell receptor beta chain was captured by sequencing in a study of blood T cell repertoires in COVID-19. The CDR3 consists of 15 residues. V was cut by 1 base and J by 4 bases, with 12 bases left in between. Germline V gene lookup returns CDR1 SGHRS and CDR2 YFSETQ. Data came from immunoSEQ multiplex PCR; TCRdb stores just in-frame clones and leaves some out. This repertoire shows 250,000 or so clones, 70% to 90% found once; its top ten account for roughly 0.8%. The sample taken for sequencing was peripheral blood. V usage is TRBV5-1 and J usage is TRBJ1-5; a weak D match, TRBD1 (5 bases). The TCR originated in a woman in her 30s with acute or convalescent COVID-19. CDR3 region: CASSLSTGFNQPQHF. For the CDR3, the DNA is TGCGCCAGCAGCTTGAGTACAGGTTTTAATCAGCCCCAGCATTTT.